What follows are 3 T cell receptor beta chains derived from one specimen sequenced in a study of graft-versus-host responses after intestinal transplantation. Measured with immunoSEQ multiplex PCR; TCRdb has only the in-frame clones, and not every one. The data hold about 14,000 clones, with 25% to 40% observed a single time. Sequencing was performed on alloreactive CD4+ T cells from a mixed lymphocyte reaction culture, taken before intestinal transplant. The subset is: CFSE-low proliferating T cells sorted from roughly 6-day pre-transplant mixed lymphocyte reaction (GvH or HvG direction). These receptors all stem from a human patient who received an intestinal transplant.

The chain carries TRBV19 and TRBJ1-4, with 9 bases lining up with TRBD1. The CDR3 is 16 residues long. The V segment lost 3 bases and the J segment 0 bases; nucleotides outside the gene matches: 2. The germline gives CDR1 LNHDA, CDR2 SQIVND (reference sequence). CDR3 DNA: TGTGCCAGTAGTATTGGGACAGGGTCAACTAATGAAAAACTGTTTTTT. This encodes CASSIGTGSTNEKLFF.

This clone came up a few times. The chain has TRBV6-5 and TRBJ2-7; 15 bases align to TRBD2. The V gene's germline CDR1 is MNHEY and CDR2 SVGAGI. V was pared by 5 bases and J by 7 bases, with 6 bases of the junction left unmatched. The CDR3 contains 15 residues. The CDR3 sequence is CASSQGLAGGREQYF. The CDR3 nucleotides read TGTGCCAGCAGTCAAGGACTAGCGGGAGGGCGAGAGCAGTACTTC.

This clone came up a few times. The chain couples TRBV11-3 to TRBJ2-1, with D maybe TRBD2 (9 bases). V shed 1 base and J shed 4 bases, with 20 bases lying between them. The CDR3 has 18 residues. CDR1 SGHNT and CDR2 YENEEA come from the germline V gene. The CDR3 protein is CASSLGQGSGRRYNEQFF. CDR3 bases: TGTGCCAGCAGCTTAGGACAGGGGAGCGGGAGGAGGTACAATGAGCAGTTCTTC.